Listed here are 30 T cell receptor beta chains from one sample, sequenced in a study of radiotherapy plus CTLA-4 blockade in lung cancer. Generated by immunoSEQ multiplex PCR, the TCRdb table keeps only in-frame clones and is missing some. The sample holds roughly 85,000 clones, 85% to 90% seen once. The specimen was peripheral blood, collected from a patient treated with radiotherapy plus ipilimumab. These receptors came from a human donor with non-small cell lung cancer that progressed on radiotherapy plus ipilimumab.

The chain joins TRBV29-1 to TRBJ1-1; D is ambiguous. Per germline, CDR1 SQVTM and CDR2 ANQGSEA. The CDR3 length is 10 residues. V lost 2 bases, J lost 6 bases, and 4 bases lay in between. The CDR3 reads CSVEWAEAFF. The CDR3 DNA sequence: TGCAGCGTTGAATGGGCTGAAGCTTTCTTT.

V and J are TRBV9 and TRBJ2-2; D not certain. The CDR3 runs 13 residues. V was shortened by 5 bases and J by 7 bases, with 12 bases between the two germline ends. CDR1 is SGDLS and CDR2 is YYNGEE in the germline V gene. CDR3 sequence: CASSAVLDGELFF. CDR3 in DNA: TGTGCCAGCAGTGCAGTTCTGGACGGGGAGCTGTTTTTT.

V gene TRBV5-1 combines with J gene TRBJ2-3; D is tentatively TRBD1 or TRBD2 (5 bases each). The CDR3 loop spans 14 amino acids. The ends were cut back, 5 bases at V and 2 bases at J, with 12 bases in the middle. Germline CDR1 SGHRS, CDR2 YFSETQ. CDR3 sequence: CASSLGVYTDTQYF. In DNA form, the CDR3 reads TGCGCCAGCAGTCTGGGGGTTTACACAGATACGCAGTATTTT.

DNA of the CDR3: TGCGCCAGCAGCCGGGGGACAGGGACGGGAGAAAAACTGTTTTTT. This codes for CASSRGTGTGEKLFF. The gene calls are TRBV4-1 and TRBJ1-4; TRBD1 agrees at 9 bases. The CDR3 is 15 amino acids. Germline V gene data show CDR1 as MGHRA and CDR2 as YSYEKL. V dropped 4 bases and J dropped 8; count of bases not matched to a gene: 8.

The CDR3 nucleotides are TGCGCCAGCAGCCAAGACGGGGGGATTTTCTACAATGAGCAGTTCTTC. It translates to CASSQDGGIFYNEQFF. This chain connects TRBV4-3 to TRBJ2-1; 7 bases match TRBD2. The V gene's germline CDR1 is LGHNA and CDR2 YSLEER. J was trimmed by 3 bases and V by 0 bases; bases with no gene match: 5. The CDR3 has 16 amino acids.

The V call is TRBV7-9, the J call TRBJ2-5; 8 bases align to TRBD1. CDR3 length: 15 amino acids. CDR1 is SEHNR and CDR2 is FQNEAQ in the germline V gene (reference sequence). Unmatched junction bases numbered 6, after V lost 4 bases and J lost 2 bases. CDR3 protein: CASSSGQGDQETQYF. Here the CDR3 DNA reads TGTGCCAGCAGCTCCGGACAGGGTGATCAAGAGACCCAGTACTTC.

The count of this clone is one. V usage is TRBV7-8 and J usage is TRBJ1-1, with D possibly matching TRBD1 (5 bases). CDR3 size: 13 residues. Germline assignment: CDR1 SGHVS and CDR2 FQNEAQ. Trimming removed 5 bases from V and 1 base from J, with 8 bases in between. CDR3 sequence: CASSADRNTEAFF. The CDR3, as DNA: TGTGCCAGCAGCGCCGACAGGAACACTGAAGCTTTCTTT.

The genes are TRBV7-6 and TRBJ1-6; tentative D call: TRBD1 (5 bases). Germline V gives CDR1 SGHVS, CDR2 FNYEAQ. CDR3 length: 15 amino acids. V was cut by 3 bases and J by 6 bases, with 12 bases left in between. Here the CDR3 reads CASSFGGISNSPLHF. CDR3 DNA sequence: TGTGCCAGCAGCTTTGGGGGGATCTCTAATTCACCCCTCCACTTT.

This clone appeared a single time. J is TRBJ2-1 and V is TRBV5-4, with 9 bases that match TRBD2. CDR1 is SGHNT, CDR2 YYREEE, per germline (reference sequence). This CDR3 has 16 amino acids. V lost 2 bases, J lost 10 bases, and 13 bases stayed unmatched. CDR3 sequence: CASSFASGMGKREQFF. The CDR3 DNA reads as TGTGCCAGCAGCTTTGCTAGCGGGATGGGGAAGAGGGAGCAGTTCTTC.

The rearrangement uses TRBV7-9 and TRBJ1-2; D is unclear. V lost 6 bases and J lost 2, with 7 bases in between. The CDR3 contains 12 residues. CDR1 and CDR2 from the germline V gene are SEHNR and FQNEAQ (reference sequence). The CDR3 nucleotides read TGTGCCAGCAGTCGCGAAAACTATGGCTACACCTTC. Encoded protein: CASSRENYGYTF.

The rearrangement uses TRBV6-1 and TRBJ1-1, with D perhaps matching TRBD1 (6 bases). V lost 7 bases, J lost 4 bases, and 19 bases lay in between. CDR3 length: 15 residues. Per germline, CDR1 MNHNS and CDR2 SASEGT. This CDR3 is CASTIRPGAPTEAFF. CDR3 sequence (DNA): TGTGCCAGCACCATACGACCGGGGGCGCCCACTGAAGCTTTCTTT.

The V gene is TRBV2, the J gene TRBJ1-2; 7 nucleotides agree with TRBD1. With 3 bases clipped from V and 6 bases from J, the junction kept 10 bases outside the gene matches. CDR3 length: 15 amino acids. Germline V gene sequence: CDR1 SNHLY, CDR2 FYNNEI. The DNA for the CDR3 is TGTGCCAGCAGTGACCTCAGGGGGGTGTCGGATGGCTACACCTTC. It specifies CASSDLRGVSDGYTF.

The chain couples TRBV18 to TRBJ1-5, with D perhaps TRBD1 (6 bases). V dropped 3 bases and J dropped 4 bases, with 13 bases sitting between them. This CDR3 comprises 15 residues. Germline V lookup: CDR1 KGHSH, CDR2 LQKENI. The CDR3 DNA follows: TGTGCCAGCTCACCGTCAGGGGTAGTGAATCAGCCCCAGCATTTT. It encodes CASSPSGVVNQPQHF. Filled out from reference TRBV18 and TRBJ1-5, the complete variable domain reads NAGVMQNPRHLVRRRGQEARLRCSPMKGHSHVYWYRQLPEEGLKFMVYLQKENIIDESGMPKERFSAEFPKEGPSILRIQQVVRGDSAAYFCASSPSGVVNQPQHFGDGTRLSIL.

V gene TRBV11-3 combines with J gene TRBJ1-2, with D perhaps matching TRBD1 (6 bases). V was shortened by 4 bases and J by 3 bases, with 12 bases between the two germline ends. The CDR3 consists of 14 residues. CDR1 is SGHNT and CDR2 is YENEEA in the germline V gene. CDR3 sequence: CASSSRAGDYGYTF. The CDR3 region has the DNA TGTGCCAGCAGCTCGCGGGCAGGGGACTATGGCTACACCTTC.

This chain connects TRBV5-6 to TRBJ2-1; TRBD2 matches at 8 bases. The length of the CDR3 is 18 residues. Germline V gives CDR1 SGHDT, CDR2 YYEEEE. Germline trimming cut 4 bases from V and 3 bases from J; bases unmatched to any gene: 15. The CDR3 sequence is CASSTLRVTSALYNEQFF. The CDR3 bases are TGTGCCAGCAGCACTCTTCGCGTGACTAGCGCTCTCTACAATGAGCAGTTCTTC.

CDR3: CASSPTSGKEQYF. CDR3 sequence (DNA): TGTGCCAGCAGCCCGACTAGCGGGAAAGAGCAGTACTTC. The rearrangement links TRBV7-9 to TRBJ2-7; TRBD2 aligns across 11 bases. This CDR3 has 13 amino acids. The germline V gene has CDR1 SEHNR and CDR2 FQNEAQ (reference sequence). V gave up 5 bases and J gave up 7 bases; unmatched junction bases: 4.

V and J are TRBV6-5 and TRBJ1-5, with 7 bases fitting TRBD1. The V gene's germline CDR1 is MNHEY and CDR2 SVGAGI. Losses at the gene ends were 5 bases for V and 6 bases for J; bases not matched to a gene: 10. This CDR3 region has 15 residues. CDR3 protein: CASSPGGTGVQPQHF. CDR3 DNA: TGTGCCAGCAGTCCCGGGGGAACAGGGGTTCAGCCCCAGCATTTT.

The chain has TRBV6-5 and TRBJ2-7; D uncertain. The CDR3 totals 15 residues. With 6 bases removed from V and 0 bases from J, the gap between germline ends came to 15 bases. Germline assignment: CDR1 MNHEY and CDR2 SVGAGI. This CDR3 reads CASRSRLTTSYEQYF. The CDR3 DNA is TGTGCCAGCAGATCCCGACTGACAACCTCCTACGAGCAGTACTTC.

The chain couples TRBV5-8 to TRBJ2-5; D might be TRBD1 or TRBD2, each matching 5 bases. The J call may be faulty, since TRBJ2-7 better matches the DNA end. This CDR3 has 12 amino acids. Germline V CDR1 and CDR2: SGHTS, YDEGEE. The CDR3 sequence is CASSGTGYEQYF. The CDR3 DNA reads TGTGCCAGCAGTGGGACCGGGTACGAGCAGTACTTC.

The genes are TRBV6-5 and TRBJ1-1; D is undetermined. The CDR3 has 13 amino acids. The germline V gene has CDR1 MNHEY and CDR2 SVGAGI. The V end lost 4 bases, the J end lost 0 bases, and 6 bases lay between the germline ends. CDR3 in DNA: TGTGCCAGCAGTTTTGCGATGAACACTGAAGCTTTCTTT. This codes for CASSFAMNTEAFF.

The V gene is TRBV6-1, the J gene TRBJ2-5, with D possibly matching TRBD2 (5 bases). Trimming stripped 7 bases from V and 4 bases from J, with 16 bases between. The CDR3 loop spans 14 amino acids. CDR1 and CDR2 (germline): MNHNS, SASEGT. The CDR3 spells CASTLRSGPETQYF. Written as DNA, the CDR3 is TGTGCCAGCACCCTTAGGAGCGGCCCAGAGACCCAGTACTTC.

This clone was seen once. The chain is built from TRBV11-2 and TRBJ2-7, with D possibly matching TRBD1 (6 bases). CDR3 length: 14 residues. CDR1 and CDR2 (germline): SGHAT, FQNNGV. The V end was cut by 0 bases, the J end by 4 bases, with 10 bases between. The CDR3 sequence: CASSLEGRGYEQYF. The CDR3 DNA follows: TGTGCCAGCAGCTTAGAAGGCAGGGGATACGAGCAGTACTTC.

The CDR3 nucleotides read TGTGCCAGTAGTACGGTCTATAATTCACCCCTCCACTTT. Protein: CASSTVYNSPLHF. This chain connects TRBV19 to TRBJ1-6; D not resolved. The CDR3 has 13 residues. V was clipped by 4 bases and J by 3 bases, with 4 bases between them. CDR1 LNHDA and CDR2 SQIVND come from the germline V gene (reference sequence).

The chain is built from TRBV4-1 and TRBJ1-5; D call uncertain. Trimming left V 0 bases short and J 3 bases short, with 6 bases between. CDR1 MGHRA and CDR2 YSYEKL come from the germline V gene. The CDR3 spans 14 residues. The CDR3 loop reads CASSQDRHNQPQHF. In DNA, the CDR3 is TGCGCCAGCAGCCAAGACCGCCACAATCAGCCCCAGCATTTT.

The chain combines TRBV29-1 with TRBJ1-2; maybe TRBD1 (6 bases). CDR1 SQVTM and CDR2 ANQGSEA come from the germline V gene. The CDR3 loop spans 13 amino acids. Trimming took 7 bases from V and 3 from J, leaving 15 bases between them. CDR3: CSAPDSPYYGYTF. The CDR3 nucleotides read TGCAGCGCCCCGGACAGCCCCTACTATGGCTACACCTTC. The whole variable domain, filled in from reference TRBV29-1 and TRBJ1-2, reads SAVISQKPSRDICQRGTSLTIQCQVDSQVTMMFWYRQQPGQSLTLIATANQGSEATYESGFVIDKFPISRPNLTFSTLTVSNMSPEDSSIYLCSAPDSPYYGYTFGSGTRLTVV.

The chain combines TRBV6-4 with TRBJ2-3, with 9 nucleotides matching TRBD2. Germline lookup yields CDR1 MRHNA and CDR2 SNTAGT. This CDR3 is 14 amino acids long. Unmatched junction bases numbered 6, after V lost 6 bases and J lost 5 bases. The CDR3 spells CASSVAGVGDTQYF. DNA of the CDR3: TGTGCCAGCAGCGTAGCGGGAGTGGGAGATACGCAGTATTTT.

V and J are TRBV6-6 and TRBJ1-1; D is uncertain. This CDR3 contains 14 residues. With 6 bases removed from V and 2 bases from J, the gap between germline ends came to 13 bases. Germline V gene data show CDR1 as MNHNY and CDR2 as SVGAGI (reference sequence). The CDR3 DNA follows: TGTGCCAGCAGCTCGACGGCGTCCAACACTGAAGCTTTCTTT. Amino acids: CASSSTASNTEAFF.

The J gene is TRBJ2-7, the V gene TRBV29-1; D remains ambiguous. This CDR3 comprises 12 residues. V was cut by 0 bases and J by 0 bases, with 3 bases left in between. Germline V lookup: CDR1 SQVTM, CDR2 ANQGSEA. The CDR3 loop reads CSVEDGSYEQYF. The CDR3, as DNA: TGCAGCGTTGAAGACGGCTCCTACGAGCAGTACTTC.

The chain has TRBV7-8 and TRBJ2-3; D is uncertain. The CDR3 runs to 15 residues. Trimming left V 5 bases short and J 0 bases short, with 12 bases between. Germline values: CDR1 SGHVS, CDR2 FQNEAQ. CDR3 in amino acids: CASSPPTPSTDTQYF. The CDR3 nucleotides read TGTGCCAGCAGCCCGCCGACCCCTAGCACAGATACGCAGTATTTT.

J is TRBJ2-2 and V is TRBV11-3; TRBD1 aligns across 7 bases. Germline assignment: CDR1 SGHNT and CDR2 YENEEA. The CDR3 is made up of 16 amino acids. J gave up 4 bases and V 6 bases, and 11 bases lay outside the gene matches. The CDR3 nucleotides are TGTGCCAGCAGTGGACCCGACAGGGCGGGCACCGGGGAGCTGTTTTTT. This encodes CASSGPDRAGTGELFF.